The rows below give T cell receptor beta chains drawn from one sample of a study of blood T cells in healthy people across ages. TCRdb re-derived calls from the 5' RACE reads in MiXCR, one entry per CDR3 protein. The sample lists 550,000 to 750,000 distinct CDR3 sequences, roughly 21% seen once, with roughly 3.9% in the top ten. Specimen: blood. These receptors came from a man in his 70s in good health. Each CDR3 is given with its conserved first and last residue. The order of the fields is D gene, clone size, J gene, V gene, CDR3 protein, CDR3 DNA. The D gene is left open where the match is weak. Size is omitted from some rows. Given values are once, few, many or a class for expanded clones.

>TRBD2|-|TRBJ2-1|TRBV3-1
CASSQPGLANEQFF
TGTGCCAGCAGCCAACCGGGACTAGCAAATGAGCAGTTCTTC
>-|-|TRBJ2-6|TRBV12-3/TRBV12-4
CATGPWGTGANVLTF
TGTGCCACGGGACCCTGGGGTACTGGGGCCAACGTCCTGACTTTC
>TRBD1|-|TRBJ2-1|TRBV7-3
CASSRPGQDEQFF
TGTGCCAGCAGCCGACCGGGACAGGATGAGCAGTTCTTC
>-|-|TRBJ2-2|TRBV20-1
CSAREVGGGELFF
TGCAGTGCTAGAGAGGTCGGGGGCGGGGAGCTGTTTTTT
>-|-|TRBJ2-3|TRBV11-2
CASSFASETDTQYF
TGTGCCAGCAGCTTCGCTAGCGAAACAGATACGCAGTATTTT
>-|-|TRBJ2-1|TRBV7-3
CASSLMGNEQFF
TGTGCCAGCAGCTTAATGGGCAATGAGCAGTTCTTC
>-|few|TRBJ2-7|TRBV5-5
CASSTYSYEQYF
TGTGCCAGCAGCACTTATTCCTACGAGCAGTACTTC
>-|few|TRBJ1-2|TRBV20-1
CSARENGYTF
TGCAGTGCTAGAGAAAATGGCTACACCTTC
>-|few|TRBJ2-3|TRBV15
CATSRPLGQGTDTQYF
TGTGCCACCAGCAGACCCCTCGGGCAGGGGACAGATACGCAGTATTTT
>-|many|TRBJ2-5|TRBV29-1
CSVEWRDRQYF
TGCAGCGTTGAATGGAGGGATAGGCAGTACTTC
>TRBD2|many|TRBJ2-5|TRBV15
CATSRDGTSGIETQYF
TGTGCCACCAGCAGAGATGGGACTAGCGGGATTGAGACCCAGTACTTC
>TRBD2|few|TRBJ2-5|TRBV24-1
CATSDLTSSGQETQYF
TGTGCCACCAGTGACCTGACTAGCAGTGGGCAAGAGACCCAGTACTTC
>-|few|TRBJ2-2|TRBV3-1
CASRGSSRWTGELFF
TGTGCCAGCAGGGGCTCCTCAAGATGGACCGGGGAGCTGTTTTTT